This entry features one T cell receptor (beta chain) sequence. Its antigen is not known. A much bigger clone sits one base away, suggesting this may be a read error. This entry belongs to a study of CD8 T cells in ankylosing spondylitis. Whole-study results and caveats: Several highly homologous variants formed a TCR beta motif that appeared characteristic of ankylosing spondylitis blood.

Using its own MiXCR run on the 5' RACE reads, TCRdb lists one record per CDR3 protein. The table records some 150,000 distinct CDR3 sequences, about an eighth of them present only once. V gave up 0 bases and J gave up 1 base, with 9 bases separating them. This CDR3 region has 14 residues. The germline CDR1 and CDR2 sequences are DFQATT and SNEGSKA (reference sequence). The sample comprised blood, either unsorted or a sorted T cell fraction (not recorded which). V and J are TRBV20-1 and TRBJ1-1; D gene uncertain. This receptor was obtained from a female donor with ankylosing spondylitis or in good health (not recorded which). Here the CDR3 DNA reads TGCAGTGCTAGAGAAGTGTCCCCGAACACTGAAGCTTTCTTT. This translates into CSAREVSPNTEAFF.